A single sample gave rise to the 11 T cell receptor beta chains below, sequenced in a study of cytotoxic CD8 clonotypes in ibrutinib-treated CLL. The table came from immunoSEQ multiplex PCR; TCRdb's copy has only in-frame clones and leaves some out. The data contain 30,000 to 40,000 clones, roughly three quarters of them singletons. The sequenced sample was PBMCs, obtained before ibrutinib treatment. The receptor source for this set is a human donor with chronic lymphocytic leukemia.

A single count supports this clone. The rearrangement joins TRBV27 to TRBJ2-7; D is possibly TRBD1 (6 bases). Germline CDR1 MNHEY, CDR2 SMNVEV (reference sequence). The germline V and J ends were trimmed by 5 bases and 2 bases, with 16 bases remaining between them. This CDR3 comprises 15 residues. Here the CDR3 reads CASSSRPGETYEQYF. Here the CDR3 DNA reads TGTGCCAGCAGTAGTAGGCCAGGGGAAACCTACGAGCAGTACTTC.

V is TRBV11-2 and J is TRBJ2-5; D is perhaps TRBD1 (5 bases). Germline-derived CDR1 and CDR2 are SGHAT and FQNNGV. V was trimmed by 1 base and J by 3 bases, leaving 18 bases between them. The CDR3 runs 17 residues. The CDR3 DNA is TGTGCCAGCAGCTTAGTAATCCGACAGTACATCAAAGAGACCCAGTACTTC. Translation: CASSLVIRQYIKETQYF. Drawing the rest from reference TRBV11-2 and TRBJ2-5, the complete variable domain is EAGVAQSPRYKIIEKRQSVAFWCNPISGHATLYWYQQILGQGPKLLIQFQNNGVVDDSQLPKDRFSAERLKGVDSTLKIQPAKLEDSAVYLCASSLVIRQYIKETQYFGPGTRLLVL.

V and J are TRBV10-1 and TRBJ2-4; no firm D call. With 7 bases removed from V and 0 bases from J, the gap between germline ends came to 19 bases. CDR1 and CDR2 from the germline V gene are WNHNN and SYGVQD (reference sequence). This CDR3 has 17 residues. CDR3 protein: CASKGPDADGAKNIQYF. CDR3 DNA sequence: TGCGCCAGCAAAGGGCCGGACGCAGACGGAGCCAAAAACATTCAGTACTTC.

The sample holds one count of this clone. This rearrangement joins TRBV7-2 to TRBJ2-1, with D perhaps matching TRBD1 (5 bases). The CDR3 contains 15 residues. V lost 3 bases and J lost 4, with 13 bases in between. Germline CDR1 SGHTA, CDR2 FQGNSA. In DNA form, the CDR3 reads TGTGCCAGCAGCTTCCAAGGGGATACTTACAATGAGCAGTTCTTC. Translating gives CASSFQGDTYNEQFF.

The chain couples TRBV5-1 to TRBJ2-3; no clear D. Germline CDR1 reads SGHRS; CDR2 reads YFSETQ. This CDR3 contains 13 residues. Trimming stripped 5 bases from V and 4 bases from J, with 11 bases between. Written as DNA, the CDR3 is TGCGCCAGCAGTCCCCGGATACCAGATACGCAGTATTTT. Translating gives CASSPRIPDTQYF.

This chain uses TRBV2 with TRBJ2-7; 10 nucleotides match TRBD1. This CDR3 region has 16 residues. CDR1 SNHLY and CDR2 FYNNEI come from the germline V gene. Trimming cost V 4 bases and J 3 bases; bases outside gene matches: 9. The CDR3 reads CASSVGGQGGFYEQYF. The DNA of the CDR3 is TGTGCCAGCAGTGTGGGCGGACAGGGGGGATTCTACGAGCAGTACTTC. Complete variable domain (other parts from reference TRBV2 and TRBJ2-7): EPEVTQTPSHQVTQMGQEVILRCVPISNHLYFYWYRQILGQKVEFLVSFYNNEISEKSEIFDDQFSVERPDGSNFTLKIRSTKLEDSAMYFCASSVGGQGGFYEQYFGPGTRLTVT.

This clone came up once. CDR3 nucleotide sequence: TGTGCCAGCAGTTTGTTTAGGGCGGACACTGAAGCTTTCTTT. Encoded protein: CASSLFRADTEAFF. The chain carries TRBV27 and TRBJ1-1; D is ambiguous. The CDR3 has 14 amino acids. Trimming took off 3 bases at V and 3 bases at J, with 11 bases between the two ends. Germline V lookup: CDR1 MNHEY, CDR2 SMNVEV (reference sequence).

This clone was recorded once. The rearrangement joins TRBV5-3 to TRBJ1-2; no clear D gene. TRBV5-3 is flagged as an ORF with uncertain function. The ends were cut back, 3 bases at V and 4 bases at J, with 16 bases in the middle. The CDR3 runs to 15 residues. CDR3 coding DNA: TGTGCCAGAAGCTCCGGGCCTTCCACCCCCTATGGCTACACCTTC. Its protein product is CARSSGPSTPYGYTF.

The V gene is TRBV7-9, the J gene TRBJ1-5; D not resolved. Germline values: CDR1 SEHNR, CDR2 FQNEAQ (reference sequence). The CDR3 has 14 amino acids. With 3 bases removed from V and 7 bases from J, the gap between germline ends came to 13 bases. The CDR3 nucleotides are TGTGCCAGCAGCTTTGGCAGGCAAGAGCAGCCCCAGCATTTT. Translation gives CASSFGRQEQPQHF. Full variable domain (rest looked up from reference TRBV7-9 and TRBJ1-5): DTGVSQNPRHKITKRGQNVTFRCDPISEHNRLYWYRQTLGQGPEFLTYFQNEAQLEKSRLLSDRFSAERPKGSFSTLEIQRTEQGDSAMYLCASSFGRQEQPQHFGDGTRLSIL.

The chain uses TRBV9 and TRBJ1-5; D uncertain. V was pared by 3 bases and J by 11 bases, with 15 bases between. This CDR3 comprises 13 residues. CDR1 and CDR2 (germline): SGDLS, YYNGEE. Here the CDR3 DNA reads TGTGCCAGCAGCGAGGGCGGCCGATCGGCCCAGCATTTT. Amino acid sequence: CASSEGGRSAQHF.

The V gene is TRBV7-2, the J gene TRBJ2-7, with D unclear. Germline lookup yields CDR1 SGHTA and CDR2 FQGNSA. V dropped 1 base and J dropped 1 base, with 5 bases sitting between them. The CDR3 is made up of 13 amino acids. The CDR3 sequence is CASSLDFSYEQYF. CDR3 DNA sequence: TGTGCCAGCAGCTTAGACTTTTCCTACGAGCAGTACTTC.